This is a list of T cell receptor beta chains from one sample in a study of OX40 agonist ivuxolimab in advanced cancers. Only in-frame clones appear in the TCRdb table, and some are missing; sequencing was by immunoSEQ multiplex PCR. The sample yields over 60,000 clones, roughly 82% seen once. Specimen: CD4+ or CD8+ T cells sorted from blood, collected in a trial of the OX40 agonist ivuxolimab. These receptors all come from an adult with an advanced solid tumor such as melanoma, head and neck, liver or kidney cancer. CDR3s include the opening cysteine and the closing phenylalanine or tryptophan. D genes are given only for firm matches. Not all rows give a size; the values are once, few, many and, for expanded clones, a class.

d_gene | abundance | j_gene | v_gene | CDR3nt | CDR3aa
- | - | TRBJ1-1 | TRBV18 | TGTGCCAGCTCACCAAGCGGGACCTGGTCAAAGAACACTGAAGCTTTCTTT | CASSPSGTWSKNTEAFF
TRBD2 | - | TRBJ2-5 | TRBV14 | TGTGCCAGCAGCCAAGGACTTCTAGCGGGGGCTCCCAGGGAGACCCAGTACTTC | CASSQGLLAGAPRETQYF
TRBD1 | - | TRBJ1-4 | TRBV6-5 | TGTGCCAGCAGTGACACAGGGGTTAATGAAAAACTGTTTTTT | CASSDTGVNEKLFF
- | - | TRBJ2-7 | TRBV9 | TGTGCCAGCAGCGCCTCGGACTACTCCTACGAGCAGTACTTC | CASSASDYSYEQYF
- | - | TRBJ2-2 | TRBV9 | TGTGCCAGCAACGTAGGCTCCTCGAACACCGGGGAGCTGTTTTTT | CASNVGSSNTGELFF
- | - | TRBJ2-5 | TRBV19 | TGTGCCAGTAGGAGGGGGGCCTCCGGAGAGACCCAGTACTTC | CASRRGASGETQYF
- | medium-sized | TRBJ1-1 | TRBV6-5 | TGTGCCAGCAGTAGGGTGGGGGGGAGTACTGAAGCTTTCTTT | CASSRVGGSTEAFF
- | - | TRBJ2-2 | TRBV7-8 | TGTGCCAGCCTACTCCGGACTGGGAACACCGGGGAGCTGTTTTTT | CASLLRTGNTGELFF
- | once | TRBJ1-2 | TRBV19 | TGTGCCAGTAGTACACAGCTCCCGAGCAATGGCTACACCTTC | CASSTQLPSNGYTF
TRBD1 | - | TRBJ2-5 | TRBV7-8 | TGTGCCAGCAGCTTGCTGTTGACAGGGGTTGGGGAGACCCAGTACTTC | CASSLLLTGVGETQYF
- | - | TRBJ1-1 | TRBV7-9 | TGTGCCAGCAGCAAAGATATCGGAGCAACTGAAGCTTTCTTT | CASSKDIGATEAFF
TRBD1 | - | TRBJ1-2 | TRBV5-4 | TGTGCCAGCAGCTTGGTGACAGGGGGTGGCTACACCTTC | CASSLVTGGGYTF
- | - | TRBJ1-6 | TRBV9 | TGTGCCAGCAGCCCGCGACAGATCTCCTATAATTCACCCCTCCACTTT | CASSPRQISYNSPLHF
TRBD2 | - | TRBJ2-1 | TRBV9 | TGTGCCAGCAGCTTCAGCGGGGGGGGAAGGAATGAGCAGTTCTTC | CASSFSGGGRNEQFF
- | - | TRBJ2-5 | TRBV4-2 | TGTGCCAGCAGCAAATGGACGGGACAAGAGACCCAGTACTTC | CASSKWTGQETQYF
- | few | TRBJ1-4 | TRBV25-1 | TGTGCCAGCAGTGAATTGGTAAGGGGCCTGGATAAGGAAAAACTGTTTTTT | CASSELVRGLDKEKLFF
- | - | TRBJ1-6 | TRBV19 | TGTGCCAGTAGTATTTACAGCGCCCAAAATTCACCCCTCCACTTT | CASSIYSAQNSPLHF
TRBD1 | - | TRBJ2-1 | TRBV5-1 | TGCGCCAGCAGCTTCATTCCCCCTGGACAGGGTATGAACAATGAGCAGTTCTTC | CASSFIPPGQGMNNEQFF
TRBD1 | - | TRBJ1-2 | TRBV28 | TGTGCCAGCAGTTTATGGGGGACAGGGGGCAACTATGGCTACACCTTC | CASSLWGTGGNYGYTF
TRBD1 | - | TRBJ1-1 | TRBV6-5 | TGTGCCAGCAGCGACAGGGGCATGGCTTTCTTT | CASSDRGMAFF
TRBD1 | - | TRBJ2-1 | TRBV10-3 | TGTGCCATCAGTGCAGGGGGCAATGAGCAGTTCTTC | CAISAGGNEQFF
TRBD2 | - | TRBJ2-1 | TRBV6-1 | TGTGCCAGCAGTGGTTGGGGTAGCGGGGGGCTTAACAATGAGCAGTTCTTC | CASSGWGSGGLNNEQFF
- | - | TRBJ1-5 | TRBV19 | TGTGCCAGTAGTCCAACCTACATGAGGAGAGTTTCTAGCAATCAGCCCCAGCATTTT | CASSPTYMRRVSSNQPQHF
- | - | TRBJ2-4 | TRBV7-9 | TGTGCCAGCAGCTTAGAGCGCAGTATAGCCAAAAACATTCAGTACTTC | CASSLERSIAKNIQYF
- | few | TRBJ1-4 | TRBV5-1 | TGCGCCAGCAGGGAGAATGAAAAACTGTTTTTT | CASRENEKLFF
- | - | TRBJ2-2 | TRBV19 | TGTGCCAGTAGTATTAAGGGTAACACCGGGGAGCTGTTTTTT | CASSIKGNTGELFF
- | - | TRBJ1-3 | TRBV28 | TGTGCCAGCAGTTTCGTAAGAGTCTCTGGAAACACCATATATTTT | CASSFVRVSGNTIYF
- | - | TRBJ2-1 | TRBV2 | TGTGCCAGCAGTGAAGCGCGTCGGGGGGAGCAGTTCTTC | CASSEARRGEQFF
TRBD1 | once | TRBJ2-1 | TRBV11-2 | TGTGCCAGCAGCCGCGCCGGGACAGGGGCCCTTGGTGAGCAGTTCTTC | CASSRAGTGALGEQFF
- | - | TRBJ2-1 | TRBV6-6 | TGTGCCAGCACCCCAGAGAGCTCCTACAATGAGCAGTTCTTC | CASTPESSYNEQFF
- | - | TRBJ1-1 | TRBV11-1 | TGTGCCAGCAGCTTAGGGCTAACAGGGAGAGGGGACACTGAAGCTTTCTTT | CASSLGLTGRGDTEAFF
- | - | TRBJ2-1 | TRBV29-1 | TGCAGCGTTGAACCGCCGAACAGATTATTGGGGGATAGCTCCTACAATGAGCAGTTCTTC | CSVEPPNRLLGDSSYNEQFF
- | - | TRBJ2-5 | TRBV6-6 | TGTGCCAGCAGTTATCCCAAAGAGACCCAGTACTTC | CASSYPKETQYF
TRBD2 | - | TRBJ2-7 | TRBV7-2 | TGTGCCAGCAGCTTGACTAGCGGGTTTTCCTACGAGCAGTACTTC | CASSLTSGFSYEQYF
- | - | TRBJ1-4 | TRBV4-2 | TGTGCCAGCAGCCAAGTACAGGGAACTAATGAAAAACTGTTTTTT | CASSQVQGTNEKLFF
- | - | TRBJ2-1 | TRBV18 | TGTGCCAGCTCACCCCCTCCCTACAATGAGCAGTTCTTC | CASSPPPYNEQFF
- | few | TRBJ1-1 | TRBV6-1 | TGTGCCAGTCGCAAAGGGGTGAACACTGAAGCTTTCTTT | CASRKGVNTEAFF
- | few | TRBJ1-2 | TRBV5-1 | TGCGCCAGCAGCTTGGGGGGTTCCTATGGCTACACCTTC | CASSLGGSYGYTF
TRBD2 | - | TRBJ2-7 | TRBV5-1 | TGCGCCAGCAGCTTGAGCACTGCTGGGGGAGGGCACTACGAGCAGTACTTC | CASSLSTAGGGHYEQYF
- | - | TRBJ1-1 | TRBV6-5 | TGTGCCAGCAGTTACTCTAGGGTTTCGAACACTGAAGCTTTCTTT | CASSYSRVSNTEAFF
TRBD2 | - | TRBJ2-7 | TRBV5-1 | TGCGCCAGCAGCTCCGGACTAGCGGGGGGTTACGAGCAGTACTTC | CASSSGLAGGYEQYF
TRBD1 | few | TRBJ2-7 | TRBV28 | TGTGCCAGCAGTCCCGGGACAGGGGGCGCCGAGCAGTACTTC | CASSPGTGGAEQYF
- | once | TRBJ2-6 | TRBV7-2 | TGTGCCAGCAGCCCCGAAGCACCTAACTCTGGGGCCAACGTCCTGACTTTC | CASSPEAPNSGANVLTF
- | - | TRBJ1-3 | TRBV6-5 | TGTGCCAGCACTCCCGGGAGCCGCTCTGGAAACACCATATATTTT | CASTPGSRSGNTIYF
- | - | TRBJ2-7 | TRBV7-2 | TGTGCCAGTGGAGGGGGGGACTCTCTCTACGAGCAGTACTTC | CASGGGDSLYEQYF
- | once | TRBJ2-1 | TRBV19 | TGTGCCAGTAGCGACAGTAACTCCTACAATGAGCAGTTCTTC | CASSDSNSYNEQFF
- | - | TRBJ2-7 | TRBV2 | TGTGCCAGCAGTGAAGCTGTGCTCAGGGGGAGGGGCGAGCAGTACTTC | CASSEAVLRGRGEQYF
- | - | TRBJ1-6 | TRBV28 | TGTGCCAGCACGCGGGGGAACTCCTATAATTCACCCCTCCACTTT | CASTRGNSYNSPLHF
TRBD1 | - | TRBJ1-2 | TRBV7-2 | TGTGCCAGCAGCTTAATGACAGGGGTTGGCTACACCTTC | CASSLMTGVGYTF
TRBD1 | - | TRBJ2-3 | TRBV30 | TGTGCCTGGAGTGTACTAAAGGACAGGACAGATACGCAGTATTTT | CAWSVLKDRTDTQYF
- | - | TRBJ1-6 | TRBV25-1 | TGTGCCAGCAGTGAATCGTTTAACAGCCGTGCCAAGTTCTACTTT | CASSESFNSRAKFYF